These T cell receptor beta chains were read from a single sample in a study of blood T cell repertoires in COVID-19. The method was immunoSEQ multiplex PCR; TCRdb's version includes in-frame clones alone and lacks a portion of them. This table has 100,000 or so clones, about 91% appearing once. The sequencing input was peripheral blood. These receptors all come from a human donor in a cohort sampled during active COVID-19. Each CDR3 is given without its conserved first and last residue. Each record gives: J gene, CDR3 length, V gene, CDR3 protein.

j_gene: TRBJ1-3; len: 12; v_gene: TRBV18; CDR3aa: ASSPIVGGNTIY
j_gene: TRBJ1-6; len: 11; v_gene: TRBV28; CDR3aa: ASSSSVYSPLH
j_gene: TRBJ2-2; len: 14; v_gene: TRBV5-1; CDR3aa: ASTPQYSGSAGELF
j_gene: TRBJ2-5; len: 10; v_gene: TRBV19; CDR3aa: ASSKNSETQY
j_gene: TRBJ2-1; len: 16; v_gene: TRBV5-1; CDR3aa: ASSLGHLGTSDYNEQF
j_gene: TRBJ2-1; len: 12; v_gene: TRBV7-2; CDR3aa: ASSDGLATNEQF
j_gene: TRBJ2-2; len: 17; v_gene: TRBV15; CDR3aa: ATSRDKPSSGSGIGELF
j_gene: TRBJ1-3; len: 12; v_gene: TRBV18; CDR3aa: ASSPDRNGNTIY
j_gene: TRBJ1-2; len: 11; v_gene: TRBV10-1; CDR3aa: ASSESGTGKHT
j_gene: TRBJ2-3; len: 10; v_gene: TRBV28; CDR3aa: ASSISTDTQY
j_gene: TRBJ1-5; len: 13; v_gene: TRBV19; CDR3aa: ASRSGQPGNQPQH
j_gene: TRBJ2-3; len: 13; v_gene: TRBV14; CDR3aa: ASSQARTYTDTQY
j_gene: TRBJ2-3; len: 11; v_gene: TRBV29-1; CDR3aa: SVESYRTDTQY
j_gene: TRBJ2-1; len: 13; v_gene: TRBV6-1; CDR3aa: ASSELAGDYNEQF
j_gene: TRBJ2-7; len: 10; v_gene: TRBV18; CDR3aa: ASSQAPYEQY
j_gene: TRBJ2-2; len: 14; v_gene: TRBV3-1/TRBV3-2; CDR3aa: ASSLLAGKTTGELF
j_gene: TRBJ2-7; len: 13; v_gene: TRBV6-5; CDR3aa: ASSLFTGASYEQY
j_gene: TRBJ2-5; len: 15; v_gene: TRBV7-9; CDR3aa: ASSFSSGSGSQETQY
j_gene: TRBJ2-1; len: 14; v_gene: TRBV5-4; CDR3aa: ASTPGGQGSYNEQF
j_gene: TRBJ2-5; len: 12; v_gene: TRBV19; CDR3aa: ASSRRTAQETQY
j_gene: TRBJ1-1; len: 10; v_gene: TRBV5-1; CDR3aa: ASSKEGFESF
j_gene: TRBJ1-2; len: 10; v_gene: TRBV28; CDR3aa: ASSLGSYGYT
j_gene: TRBJ2-7; len: 12; v_gene: TRBV11-2; CDR3aa: ASSLALRVGEQY
j_gene: TRBJ2-7; len: 10; v_gene: TRBV12-3/TRBV12-4; CDR3aa: ASSPGGHEQY
j_gene: TRBJ1-1; len: 12; v_gene: TRBV2; CDR3aa: ASSDRGGQTEAF
j_gene: TRBJ2-1; len: 11; v_gene: TRBV6-4; CDR3aa: ASSVSSQNEQF
j_gene: TRBJ2-7; len: 12; v_gene: TRBV11-1; CDR3aa: ASSRRQGGSEQY
j_gene: TRBJ2-6; len: 12; v_gene: TRBV30; CDR3aa: AGMVSGGANVLT
j_gene: TRBJ1-2; len: 11; v_gene: TRBV10-2; CDR3aa: ASSPDRIYGYT
j_gene: TRBJ1-4; len: 13; v_gene: TRBV27; CDR3aa: ASSLQGAFIGKLF
j_gene: TRBJ2-3; len: 14; v_gene: TRBV7-8; CDR3aa: ASSLYNFLAPDTQY
j_gene: TRBJ2-7; len: 15; v_gene: TRBV3-1/TRBV3-2; CDR3aa: ASSQDPLAGVPYEQY
j_gene: TRBJ1-2; len: 12; v_gene: TRBV30; CDR3aa: AWEGQGRSYGYT
j_gene: TRBJ2-1; len: 16; v_gene: TRBV5-4; CDR3aa: ASSPRGLQGERTNEQF
j_gene: TRBJ1-3; len: 12; v_gene: TRBV27; CDR3aa: ASSKQGSGNTIY
j_gene: TRBJ2-7; len: 12; v_gene: TRBV29-1; CDR3aa: SVGGSGTAYEQY
j_gene: TRBJ1-2; len: 13; v_gene: TRBV4-1; CDR3aa: ASSPDSSGHYGYT
j_gene: TRBJ2-5; len: 13; v_gene: TRBV5-4; CDR3aa: ASSLGGSERETQY
j_gene: TRBJ2-3; len: 15; v_gene: TRBV27; CDR3aa: ASRPRAGASSSDTQY
j_gene: TRBJ2-7; len: 9; v_gene: TRBV6-5; CDR3aa: ASRSPYEQY
j_gene: TRBJ2-7; len: 12; v_gene: TRBV9; CDR3aa: ASSVGAGTYEQY
j_gene: TRBJ1-2; len: 12; v_gene: TRBV6-6; CDR3aa: ASSHRGLGYGYT
j_gene: TRBJ1-2; len: 12; v_gene: TRBV28; CDR3aa: ASRPGQANYGYT
j_gene: TRBJ2-3; len: 15; v_gene: TRBV4-2; CDR3aa: ASSQEKRGGASDTQY
j_gene: TRBJ1-5; len: 13; v_gene: TRBV28; CDR3aa: ASSLSTAGNQPQH
j_gene: TRBJ2-1; len: 14; v_gene: TRBV6-4; CDR3aa: ASSDWATRSYNEQF
j_gene: TRBJ2-3; len: 12; v_gene: TRBV30; CDR3aa: AWTLGWGQDTQY
j_gene: TRBJ2-7; len: 13; v_gene: TRBV3-1/TRBV3-2; CDR3aa: ASSQGSGSVNEQY
j_gene: TRBJ2-5; len: 15; v_gene: TRBV9; CDR3aa: ASSVGLAGRNQETQY
j_gene: TRBJ2-1; len: 13; v_gene: TRBV20-1; CDR3aa: SASWAGGPNNEQF
j_gene: TRBJ2-1; len: 11; v_gene: TRBV2; CDR3aa: ASSQTGTGESF
j_gene: TRBJ2-6; len: 15; v_gene: TRBV30; CDR3aa: AWSPLNGLSGANVLT
j_gene: TRBJ2-1; len: 18; v_gene: TRBV24-1; CDR3aa: ATSDPGTSGAPSGYNEQF